This T cell receptor beta chain appears in the sequencing data of a study of graft-versus-host responses after intestinal transplantation. Overall study context: Every recipient had anti-thymocyte globulin induction and two to three years of tacrolimus plus steroids. Study results and limitations: An association linked early post-transplant HvG declines with peak circulating GvH clone levels. In recipient marrow, GvH clones were found, and some appeared first in ileum or blood. Graft-donor T cell macrochimerism in patients accompanied high graft-versus-host to host-versus-graft clonal ratios in allografts.

As regards this clone: Its specificity is unknown.

The CDR3 spans 13 residues. V shed 4 bases and J shed 6 bases, with 11 bases lying between them. Germline values: CDR1 SEHNR, CDR2 FQNEAQ (reference sequence). Sequencing was performed with immunoSEQ multiplex PCR; in TCRdb, only in-frame clones are kept and a portion is missing. This sample has 75,000 to 95,000 clones, with around 93% found just once. This sequence originates from a human donor who received an intestinal transplant. V is TRBV7-9 and J is TRBJ2-3; tentative D call: TRBD1 (6 bases). The starting material was unstimulated CD8+ T cells sorted from spleen or lymph node cells, obtained before intestinal transplant. The CDR3 coding sequence is TGTGCCAGCAGCTCCTATAGGGGGGATACGCAGTATTTT. Translated, it gives CASSSYRGDTQYF.